A single sample gave rise to the 21 T cell receptor beta chains below, sequenced in a study of blood T cell repertoires in COVID-19. The protocol was immunoSEQ multiplex PCR, while the TCRdb copy is restricted to in-frame clones and leaves out a portion. The sample includes about 44,000 clones, 84% of them seen just once. Sample: peripheral blood. The receptors derive from a human donor in a cohort sampled during active COVID-19.

DNA of the CDR3: TGTGCCAGCAGCTTGGGGCAGGACTATGGCTACACCTTC. Its protein product is CASSLGQDYGYTF. The rearrangement uses TRBV7-9 and TRBJ1-2; D is perhaps TRBD1 (5 bases). V lost 3 bases and J lost 3, with 8 bases in between. The length of the CDR3 is 13 residues. The germline gives CDR1 SEHNR, CDR2 FQNEAQ (reference sequence).

The chain recombines TRBV7-6 with TRBJ2-5; 11 bases are a match to TRBD2. The V gene's germline CDR1 is SGHVS and CDR2 FNYEAQ. V dropped 3 bases and J dropped 4; count of bases not matched to a gene: 1. The CDR3 has 14 amino acids. CDR3 amino acids: CASSFTSGGETQYF. DNA for the CDR3: TGTGCCAGCAGCTTTACTAGCGGGGGAGAGACCCAGTACTTC.

The chain is built from TRBV9 and TRBJ1-2; no definite D call. Trimming removed 4 bases from V and 7 bases from J, with 17 bases in between. The CDR3 runs 14 residues. Germline V CDR1 and CDR2: SGDLS, YYNGEE. The DNA of the CDR3 is TGTGCCAGCAGCCTCTTGGGAGGAATAGGTGGCTACACCTTC. It is translated as CASSLLGGIGGYTF.

The DNA for the CDR3 is TGCGCCAGCAGCCAGGGACCGGAGGGGCATGGCTACACCTTC. Translated, it gives CASSQGPEGHGYTF. This chain uses TRBV5-1 with TRBJ1-2, with D maybe TRBD1 (5 bases). The CDR3 covers 14 residues. V lost 4 bases, J lost 6 bases, and 16 bases lay in between. The germline V gene has CDR1 SGHRS and CDR2 YFSETQ.

CDR3 region: CASNTDRAHNEQFF. CDR3 bases: TGTGCCAGTAACACGGACAGGGCCCACAATGAGCAGTTCTTC. The V gene is TRBV19, the J gene TRBJ2-1, with TRBD1 matching over 8 bases. Germline CDR1 reads LNHDA; CDR2 reads SQIVND (reference sequence). V lost 7 bases and J lost 5; bases outside the gene matches: 7. The CDR3 is made up of 14 amino acids.

V usage is TRBV29-1 and J usage is TRBJ2-1; TRBD1 aligns across 9 bases. Losses at the gene ends were 5 bases for V and 8 bases for J; bases not matched to a gene: 10. The CDR3 length is 14 residues. Germline loops: CDR1 SQVTM, CDR2 ANQGSEA. The CDR3 protein is CSVRRGTGRDEQFF. The CDR3 coding sequence is TGCAGCGTTAGGAGGGGGACAGGGCGCGATGAGCAGTTCTTC.

This clone has a handful of counts. V is TRBV4-1 and J is TRBJ1-2; a weak D match, TRBD1 (6 bases). Trimming stripped 0 bases from V and 5 bases from J, with 13 bases between. Germline V gene sequence: CDR1 MGHRA, CDR2 YSYEKL. This CDR3 contains 15 residues. Here the CDR3 DNA reads TGCGCCAGCAGCCAAGAACAAGGGGGAGGGTATGGCTACACCTTC. Translating it yields CASSQEQGGGYGYTF.

The chain recombines TRBV11-2 with TRBJ2-7; tentatively, D is TRBD2 (6 bases). The V gene lost 0 bases and the J gene lost 7 bases, with 10 bases spanning the gap. Germline CDR1 reads SGHAT; CDR2 reads FQNNGV. The CDR3 runs 13 residues. CDR3 protein: CASSLDGAGEQYF. In DNA, the CDR3 is TGTGCCAGCAGCTTAGACGGGGCGGGGGAGCAGTACTTC.

V and J are TRBV3-1 (or the pseudogene TRBV3-2) and TRBJ1-2; D remains unclear. Trimming pared 0 bases from V and 3 bases from J, leaving 8 bases between. Looked up from germline, CDR1 is LGHDT and CDR2 is YNNKEL (reference sequence). The CDR3 length is 14 residues. CDR3 in amino acids: CASSQEVTHYGYTF. The CDR3, as DNA: TGTGCCAGCAGCCAAGAGGTGACACACTATGGCTACACCTTC.

This clone was observed once. The genes are TRBV29-1 and TRBJ1-1, with D maybe TRBD1 (5 bases). The CDR3 sequence is 13 residues long. The germline gives CDR1 SQVTM, CDR2 ANQGSEA. The CDR3 nucleotides are TGCATCGCGGACCAGGGTAGGGACACTGAAGCTTTCTTT. Translating it yields CIADQGRDTEAFF. The complete variable domain, with remaining parts taken from reference TRBV29-1 and TRBJ1-1, reads SAVISQKPSRDICQRGTSLTIQCQVDSQVTMMFWYRQQPGQSLTLIATANQGSEATYESGFVIDKFPISRPNLTFSTLTVSNMSPEDSSIYLCIADQGRDTEAFFGQGTRLTVV.

This clone has just a few counts. V is TRBV24-1 and J is TRBJ2-7; D is unclear. The CDR3 contains 14 residues. Trimming left V 0 bases short and J 2 bases short, with 7 bases between. Germline CDR1 KGHDR, CDR2 SFDVKD. The CDR3 DNA reads as TGTGCCACCAGTGATTTGGACAATACCTACGAGCAGTACGTC. This translates into CATSDLDNTYEQYV.

This clone was counted a few times. CDR3 coding DNA: TGTGCCAGCAGTCTACAGGGATCTGGCTACACCTTC. Translating it yields CASSLQGSGYTF. The chain carries TRBV2 and TRBJ1-2; perhaps TRBD1 as D (6 bases). Trimming took off 5 bases at V and 7 bases at J, with 11 bases between the two ends. Germline CDR1 reads SNHLY; CDR2 reads FYNNEI. This CDR3 has 12 amino acids.

This clone appeared a few times. The chain uses TRBV10-3 and TRBJ1-3; 9 bases agree with TRBD1. The V and J ends lost 6 bases and 0 bases, in that order; junction bases with no gene match: 6. The germline gives CDR1 ENHRY, CDR2 SYGVKD. This CDR3 spans 16 amino acids. In DNA, the CDR3 is TGTGCCATCAGGCCGGGACAGGGATTCTCTGGAAACACCATATATTTT. Encoded protein: CAIRPGQGFSGNTIYF.

V usage is TRBV6-7 and J usage is TRBJ1-5, with a tentative D call TRBD1 (6 bases). TRBV6-7 qualifies as an ORF whose function is uncertain. The CDR3 contains 15 residues. V shed 8 bases and J shed 4 bases, with 18 bases lying between them. The CDR3 reads CASPHDGGANQPQHF. CDR3 nucleotides: TGTGCCAGCCCCCACGACGGGGGGGCTAATCAGCCCCAGCATTTT.

The chain employs TRBV19 and TRBJ1-5; D gene uncertain. CDR1 LNHDA and CDR2 SQIVND come from the germline V gene (reference sequence). The V gene lost 3 bases and the J gene lost 2 bases, with 14 bases spanning the gap. The CDR3 is 16 residues long. The CDR3 nucleotides are TGTGCCAGTAGTATTCTCGAGGGAGACGGCAATCAGCCCCAGCATTTT. It translates to CASSILEGDGNQPQHF.

This chain links TRBV6-5 with TRBJ2-5; possible D gene TRBD1, 6 bases. From germline, CDR1 is MNHEY and CDR2 SVGAGI. V lost 6 bases and J lost 3, with 14 bases in between. The CDR3 covers 14 residues. In nucleotides, the CDR3 is TGTGCCAGCAGCGCTACAGGGCTCAAAGAGACCCAGTACTTC. Its protein is CASSATGLKETQYF.

The gene calls are TRBV6-5 and TRBJ1-5, with TRBD1 as a possible D gene (6 bases). Between the trimmed V and J ends, which lost 2 bases and 7 bases, there was a span of 12 bases. Germline lookup yields CDR1 MNHEY and CDR2 SVGAGI. The CDR3 loop spans 14 amino acids. Here the CDR3 DNA reads TGTGCCAGCAGTTACAGGGGGGGAGAACAGCCCCAGCATTTT. Amino acids: CASSYRGGEQPQHF.

This clone was observed a handful of times. This chain links TRBV7-9 with TRBJ1-6; weak D call: TRBD1 (5 bases). Germline lookup yields CDR1 SEHNR and CDR2 FQNEAQ (reference sequence). The CDR3 is 15 residues long. With 5 bases removed from V and 9 bases from J, the gap between germline ends came to 17 bases. CDR3 region: CASSRDRFARSPLHF. CDR3 DNA: TGTGCCAGCAGCCGAGACAGATTTGCACGTTCACCCCTCCACTTT.

V is TRBV5-8 and J is TRBJ2-7, with D possibly being TRBD1 (6 bases). The V end lost 1 base, the J end lost 2 bases, and 10 bases lay between the germline ends. The length of the CDR3 is 14 residues. Germline CDR1 SGHTS, CDR2 YDEGEE. CDR3 nucleotide sequence: TGTGCCAGCAGCTTGACAGGGCCCCCCTACGAGCAGTACTTC. This sequence encodes CASSLTGPPYEQYF. Complete variable domain (other parts from reference TRBV5-8 and TRBJ2-7): EAGVTQSPTHLIKTRGQQATLRCSPISGHTSVYWYQQALGLGLQFLLWYDEGEERNRGNFPPRFSGRQFPNYSSELNVNALELEDSALYLCASSLTGPPYEQYFGPGTRLTVT.

V is TRBV11-2 and J is TRBJ1-6, with 7 bases aligning to TRBD1. There are 15 residues in the CDR3. The V gene end was trimmed by 7 bases and the J gene end by 1 base; junction bases not matched to a gene: 4. Germline V gives CDR1 SGHAT, CDR2 FQNNGV. The CDR3: CASTKTGSYNSPLHF. DNA for the CDR3: TGTGCCAGCACCAAGACAGGGTCCTATAATTCACCCCTCCACTTT. Variable domain in full (rest from reference TRBV11-2 and TRBJ1-6): EAGVAQSPRYKIIEKRQSVAFWCNPISGHATLYWYQQILGQGPKLLIQFQNNGVVDDSQLPKDRFSAERLKGVDSTLKIQPAKLEDSAVYLCASTKTGSYNSPLHFGNGTRLTVT.

This chain links TRBV7-3 with TRBJ2-1; 11 bases are shared with TRBD2. The V and J ends lost 6 bases and 3 bases, in that order; junction bases with no gene match: 10. The germline V gene encodes CDR1 SGHTA and CDR2 FQGTGA. The CDR3 spans 17 residues. The CDR3 DNA is TGTGCCAGCAGGCGTCCGGGACTAGCGGCCTTCTACAATGAGCAGTTCTTC. Protein product: CASRRPGLAAFYNEQFF.